Listed below are T cell receptor beta chains from one sample, sequenced in a study of blood T cell repertoires in COVID-19. Measured with immunoSEQ multiplex PCR; TCRdb has only the in-frame clones, and not every one. The repertoire holds 120,000 to 150,000 clones, with 80% as singletons. Material for sequencing was peripheral blood. The receptors were gathered from a woman in her fifties or sixties with acute or convalescent COVID-19. CDR3s include the opening cysteine and the closing phenylalanine or tryptophan. The order of the fields is CDR3 length, J gene, V gene, D gene, clone size, CDR3 protein, CDR3 DNA. D genes are given only for firm matches. Some rows mark clone size as missing; the rest say once, few, many or name a class of expanded clone.

CDR3 length: 12
J gene: TRBJ2-3
V gene: TRBV30
D gene: NA
clone size: NA
CDR3 protein: CAWSVSRDTQYF
CDR3 DNA: TGTGCCTGGAGTGTATCCAGAGATACGCAGTATTTT

CDR3 length: 15
J gene: TRBJ1-6
V gene: TRBV19
D gene: NA
clone size: NA
CDR3 protein: CASSSSSSYNSPLHF
CDR3 DNA: TGTGCCAGTAGTTCAAGTAGCTCCTATAATTCACCCCTCCACTTT

CDR3 length: 16
J gene: TRBJ2-5
V gene: TRBV3-1/TRBV3-2
D gene: TRBD2
clone size: NA
CDR3 protein: CASSGAGTSGGGTQYF
CDR3 DNA: TGTGCCAGCAGCGGCGCCGGGACTAGCGGGGGAGGGACCCAGTACTTC

CDR3 length: 17
J gene: TRBJ2-6
V gene: TRBV28
D gene: TRBD1
clone size: NA
CDR3 protein: CASSRDRGSSGANVLTF
CDR3 DNA: TGTGCCAGCAGTCGCGACAGGGGGAGCTCTGGGGCCAACGTCCTGACTTTC

CDR3 length: 14
J gene: TRBJ2-5
V gene: TRBV4-1
D gene: NA
clone size: NA
CDR3 protein: CASSPGQSQETQYF
CDR3 DNA: TGCGCCAGCAGCCCTGGACAGTCCCAAGAGACCCAGTACTTC

CDR3 length: 11
J gene: TRBJ2-7
V gene: TRBV2
D gene: NA
clone size: NA
CDR3 protein: CAVGGAYEQYF
CDR3 DNA: TGTGCCGTCGGCGGGGCCTACGAGCAGTACTTC

CDR3 length: 18
J gene: TRBJ2-7
V gene: TRBV7-2
D gene: TRBD2
clone size: NA
CDR3 protein: CASSLRGGLAGVSYEQYF
CDR3 DNA: TGTGCCAGCAGCCTTAGAGGGGGGCTAGCGGGCGTCTCCTACGAGCAGTACTTC

CDR3 length: 17
J gene: TRBJ2-3
V gene: TRBV5-8
D gene: TRBD2
clone size: NA
CDR3 protein: CASSLGASGGLTDTQYF
CDR3 DNA: TGTGCCAGCAGCTTGGGGGCTAGCGGGGGCCTGACAGATACGCAGTATTTT

CDR3 length: 16
J gene: TRBJ2-2
V gene: TRBV18
D gene: NA
clone size: once
CDR3 protein: CASSPRAGANTGELFF
CDR3 DNA: TGTGCCAGCTCACCCCGCGCAGGGGCGAACACCGGGGAGCTGTTTTTT

CDR3 length: 16
J gene: TRBJ2-3
V gene: TRBV4-3
D gene: NA
clone size: NA
CDR3 protein: CASSPGLGGGTDTQYF
CDR3 DNA: TGCGCCAGCAGCCCCGGACTGGGCGGTGGCACAGATACGCAGTATTTT

CDR3 length: 14
J gene: TRBJ1-1
V gene: TRBV28
D gene: NA
clone size: NA
CDR3 protein: CASSLQDENTEAFF
CDR3 DNA: TGTGCCAGCAGTTTGCAGGATGAGAACACTGAAGCTTTCTTT

CDR3 length: 14
J gene: TRBJ2-7
V gene: TRBV6-5
D gene: NA
clone size: NA
CDR3 protein: CASSYSNSDYEQYF
CDR3 DNA: TGTGCCAGCAGTTACTCGAACTCTGACTACGAGCAGTACTTC

CDR3 length: 18
J gene: TRBJ2-5
V gene: TRBV3-1/TRBV3-2
D gene: TRBD2
clone size: NA
CDR3 protein: CASSQWGLGPRSQETQYF
CDR3 DNA: TGTGCCAGCAGCCAATGGGGACTAGGTCCACGTTCCCAAGAGACCCAGTACTTC

CDR3 length: 17
J gene: TRBJ1-4
V gene: TRBV6-4
D gene: TRBD1
clone size: NA
CDR3 protein: CASRDKQGPATNEKLFF
CDR3 DNA: TGTGCCAGCAGAGATAAACAGGGGCCTGCAACTAATGAAAAACTGTTTTTT